The 11 T cell receptor beta chains below all came from one sample that was sequenced in a study of shared clonotypes between healthy human individuals. Method: immunoSEQ multiplex PCR; TCRdb's copy keeps in-frame clones and lacks some. The sample consists of millions of clones, over 85% of them appearing once. CD8 cells classed as naive were CD45RO-negative and positively selected for CCR7, excluding terminally differentiated effector memory CD45RA+ cells. Sample: naive CD8+ T cells sorted from blood. Receptors were obtained from a man aged 18 to 29 in good health.

The chain links TRBV28 to TRBJ2-3; tentative D call: TRBD2 (7 bases). In germline, CDR1 is MDHEN, CDR2 SYDVKM. CDR3 length: 17 amino acids. Trimming removed 2 bases at V and 0 bases at J, with 15 bases between. CDR3 nucleotide sequence: TGTGCCAGCAGTTTAACTGGGGGGGCGACTAGCACAGATACGCAGTATTTT. Encoded protein: CASSLTGGATSTDTQYF.

The chain recombines TRBV11-1 with TRBJ2-6; 12 bases align to TRBD1. The CDR3 runs to 19 residues. Germline lookup yields CDR1 SGHAT and CDR2 FQDESV (reference sequence). V gave up 0 bases and J gave up 0 bases; unmatched junction bases: 3. The CDR3: CASSLALGQGASGANVLTF. The DNA for the CDR3 is TGTGCCAGCAGCTTAGCGCTGGGACAGGGGGCCTCTGGGGCCAACGTCCTGACTTTC. Supplemented by reference TRBV11-1 and TRBJ2-6, the full variable domain reads EAEVAQSPRYKITEKSQAVAFWCDPISGHATLYWYRQILGQGPELLVQFQDESVVDDSQLPKDRFSAERLKGVDSTLKIQPAELGDSAMYLCASSLALGQGASGANVLTFGAGSRLTVL.

CDR3 sequence reads: CASSPVDAVKYYEQYF. The DNA of the CDR3 is TGTGCCAGCAGCCCGGTAGATGCGGTAAAGTACTACGAGCAGTACTTC. The chain joins TRBV4-2 to TRBJ2-7; unclear D gene. The V gene lost 4 bases and the J gene lost 3 bases, with 19 bases spanning the gap. Germline CDR1 LGHNA, CDR2 YNFKEQ. The CDR3 loop spans 16 amino acids.

This chain links TRBV7-9 with TRBJ2-2; the match to TRBD2 covers 14 bases. CDR3 length: 15 residues. The germline CDR1 and CDR2 sequences are SEHNR and FQNEAQ (reference sequence). V lost 4 bases, J lost 7 bases, and 2 bases stayed unmatched. This CDR3 is CASSSGTSGSGELFF. In DNA form, the CDR3 reads TGTGCCAGCAGCTCCGGGACTAGCGGGAGCGGGGAGCTGTTTTTT.

This clone was recorded once. The rearrangement links TRBV27 to TRBJ2-7; 7 bases align to TRBD2. Germline assignment: CDR1 MNHEY and CDR2 SMNVEV (reference sequence). The CDR3 has 15 amino acids. The junction had 5 bases not matched to a gene; V was cut back by 3 bases and J by 0 bases. The CDR3 loop is CASSLSIAGSYEQYF. CDR3 bases: TGTGCCAGCAGTTTGAGCATAGCGGGCTCCTACGAGCAGTACTTC.

The chain links TRBV5-5 to TRBJ1-6; 11 bases are a match to TRBD1. This CDR3 spans 16 amino acids. The germline CDR1 and CDR2 sequences are SGHKS and YYEKEE (reference sequence). V lost 3 bases and J lost 7; bases outside the gene matches: 6. The CDR3 DNA is TGTGCCAGCAGCTACGGACAGGGGGCGCGGAATTCACCCCTCCACTTT. Its protein product is CASSYGQGARNSPLHF.

The chain has TRBV4-1 and TRBJ2-3; a possible D gene is TRBD1 (5 bases). Germline loops: CDR1 MGHRA, CDR2 YSYEKL. V dropped 4 bases and J dropped 0 bases, with 11 bases sitting between them. The CDR3 totals 15 residues. CDR3 coding DNA: TGCGCCAGCAGCCTAGGGGTCCTCAGCACAGATACGCAGTATTTT. Translation gives CASSLGVLSTDTQYF.

V is TRBV4-1 and J is TRBJ1-5; D remains ambiguous. The length of the CDR3 is 15 residues. Germline CDR1 reads MGHRA; CDR2 reads YSYEKL. The V end lost 0 bases, the J end lost 0 bases, and 6 bases lay between the germline ends. For the CDR3, the DNA is TGCGCCAGCAGCCAAGATGAAGATAGCAATCAGCCCCAGCATTTT. This translates into CASSQDEDSNQPQHF.

J is TRBJ2-1 and V is TRBV4-1; 10 bases fit TRBD2. The CDR3 is 15 amino acids. In germline, CDR1 is MGHRA, CDR2 YSYEKL. V trimming: 4 bases; J trimming: 3 bases; junction bases outside the gene matches: 3. The CDR3 sequence: CASSPWTSGYNEQFF. For the CDR3, the DNA is TGCGCCAGCAGCCCCTGGACTAGCGGCTACAATGAGCAGTTCTTC.

For this clone: This sequence may be a read error, since a much larger clone differs from it by one base. In the same sample, other DNA sequences code for this CDR3. The chain recombines TRBV7-9 with TRBJ2-7; D not resolved. CDR1 and CDR2 from the germline V gene are SEHNR and FQNEAQ (reference sequence). The CDR3 length is 13 residues. Trimming left V 1 base short and J 0 bases short, with 4 bases between. CDR3 sequence reads: CASSLDSSYEQYF. DNA of the CDR3: TGTGCCAGCAGCTTAGACTCCTCCTACGAGCAGTACTTC.

This clone was counted once. The rearrangement joins TRBV7-9 to TRBJ2-5, with 8 nucleotides matching TRBD2. The CDR3 runs 16 residues. Germline V gene data show CDR1 as SEHNR and CDR2 as FQNEAQ (reference sequence). Germline trimming cut 2 bases from V and 2 bases from J; bases unmatched to any gene: 7. The CDR3 DNA follows: TGTGCCAGCAGCTTATTAGAGGTAGCGGGGCAAGAGACCCAGTACTTC. It is translated as CASSLLEVAGQETQYF.